This T cell receptor beta chain was documented in a study of blood T cell repertoires in COVID-19. Whole-study context: Acute and convalescent COVID-19 samples came from the United States, Italy and Spain. The cDNA or gDNA used as material had been derived from T cells, B-cell-depleted T cells, or PBMCs.

As processed by the authors: Estimates of nucleated cell counts were drawn from the amplification of reference gene primers. TCRdb's table, derived via immunoSEQ multiplex PCR, lists solely in-frame clones and lacks some. For V, J and clone size, that table is used; D and trimming come from the DNA. The sample has hundreds of thousands of clones, about 83% seen once; the top ten hold around 7.2%. This CDR3 has 16 amino acids. The germline V gene encodes CDR1 LGHDT and CDR2 YNNKEL (reference sequence). This clone was seen once. Its ends do not fully match the called genes, so a read error is possible. The V and J genes are TRBV3-1 (or the pseudogene TRBV3-2) and TRBJ2-3; 12 nucleotides line up with TRBD2. Sample: peripheral blood. This clonotype originated in a woman in her fifties or sixties with acute or convalescent COVID-19. CDR3 DNA sequence: TGTGCCAGCAGTCAAGGGACTAGCGGGCGCCTCTCGTGGCAGTATTTT. It specifies CASSQGTSGRLSWQYF.